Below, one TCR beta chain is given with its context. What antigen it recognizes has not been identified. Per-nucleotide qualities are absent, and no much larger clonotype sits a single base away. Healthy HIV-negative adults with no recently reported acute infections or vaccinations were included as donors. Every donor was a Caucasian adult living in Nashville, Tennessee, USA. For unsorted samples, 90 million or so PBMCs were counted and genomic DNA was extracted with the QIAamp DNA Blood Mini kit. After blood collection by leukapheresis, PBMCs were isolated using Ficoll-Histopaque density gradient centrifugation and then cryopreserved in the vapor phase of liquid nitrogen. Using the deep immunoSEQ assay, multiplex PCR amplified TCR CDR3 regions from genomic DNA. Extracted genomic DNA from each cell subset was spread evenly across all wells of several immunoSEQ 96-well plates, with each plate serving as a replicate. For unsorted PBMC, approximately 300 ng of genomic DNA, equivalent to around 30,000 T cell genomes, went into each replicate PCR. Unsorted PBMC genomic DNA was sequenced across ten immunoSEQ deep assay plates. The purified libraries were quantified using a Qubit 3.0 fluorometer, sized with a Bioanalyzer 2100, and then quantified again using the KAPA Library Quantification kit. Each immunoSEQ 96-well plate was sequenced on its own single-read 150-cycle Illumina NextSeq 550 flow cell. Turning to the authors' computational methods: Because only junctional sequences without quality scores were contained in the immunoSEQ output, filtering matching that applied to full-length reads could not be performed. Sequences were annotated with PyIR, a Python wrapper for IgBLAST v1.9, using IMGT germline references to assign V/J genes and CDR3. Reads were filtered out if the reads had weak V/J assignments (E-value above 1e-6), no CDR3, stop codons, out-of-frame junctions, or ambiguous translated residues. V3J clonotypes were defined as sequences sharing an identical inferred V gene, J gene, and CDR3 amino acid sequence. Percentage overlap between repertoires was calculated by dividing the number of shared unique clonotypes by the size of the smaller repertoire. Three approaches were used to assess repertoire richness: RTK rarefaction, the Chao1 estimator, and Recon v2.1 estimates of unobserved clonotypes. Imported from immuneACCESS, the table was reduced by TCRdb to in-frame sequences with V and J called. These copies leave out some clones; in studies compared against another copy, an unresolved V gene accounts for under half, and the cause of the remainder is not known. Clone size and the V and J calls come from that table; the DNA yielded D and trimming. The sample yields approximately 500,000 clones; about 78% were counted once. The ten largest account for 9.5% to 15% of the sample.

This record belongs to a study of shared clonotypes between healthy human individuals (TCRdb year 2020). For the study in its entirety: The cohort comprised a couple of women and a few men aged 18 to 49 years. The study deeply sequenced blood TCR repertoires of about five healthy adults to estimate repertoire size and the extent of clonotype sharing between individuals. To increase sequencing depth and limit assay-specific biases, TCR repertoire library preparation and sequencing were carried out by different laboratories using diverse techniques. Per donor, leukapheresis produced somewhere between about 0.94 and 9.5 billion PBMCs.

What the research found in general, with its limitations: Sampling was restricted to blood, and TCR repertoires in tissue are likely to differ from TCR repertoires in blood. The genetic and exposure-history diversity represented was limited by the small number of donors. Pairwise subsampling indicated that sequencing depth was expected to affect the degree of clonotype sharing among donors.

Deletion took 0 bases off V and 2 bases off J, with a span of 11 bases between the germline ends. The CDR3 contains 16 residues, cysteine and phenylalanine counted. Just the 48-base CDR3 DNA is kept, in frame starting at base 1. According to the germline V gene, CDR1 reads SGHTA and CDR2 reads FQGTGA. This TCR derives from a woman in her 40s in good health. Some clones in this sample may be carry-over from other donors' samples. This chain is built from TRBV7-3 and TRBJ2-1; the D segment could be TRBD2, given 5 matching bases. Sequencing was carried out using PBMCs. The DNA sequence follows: TGTGCCAGCAGCTTAACGTCTCCGGGAACCTACAATGAGCAGTTCTTC. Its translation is CASSLTSPGTYNEQFF.